This T cell receptor beta chain was captured by sequencing in a study of blood T cell repertoires in COVID-19. Study overall: Some COVID-19 samples were acute and others convalescent; all came from the United States, Italy and Spain. PBMCs, B-cell-depleted T cells, or T cells were the source of the cDNA or gDNA that made up the material.

This clone was observed many times. The germline CDR1 and CDR2 sequences are SGHNT and YENEEA. The CDR3 runs 14 residues. Trimming took off 0 bases at V and 2 bases at J, with 4 bases between the two ends. Sequencing used immunoSEQ multiplex PCR; TCRdb keeps in-frame clones, though not all of them. The sample lists 200,000 to 250,000 clones; 70% to 85% were seen once. Sequences were obtained from peripheral blood. The receptor was derived from a woman in her thirties or forties who had recovered from COVID-19. J is TRBJ1-4 and V is TRBV11-3, with D uncertain. This chain's CDR3 is CASSLEGTNEKLFF. The CDR3 DNA reads as TGTGCCAGCAGCTTAGAGGGCACTAATGAAAAACTGTTTTTT.